The entry that follows covers one T cell receptor beta chain sequence. Assay used: immunoSEQ multiplex PCR; TCRdb lists only in-frame clones, some missing. Of approximately 70,000 clones listed, 88% are singletons. This record comes from a study of blood T cell repertoires in COVID-19. Across the whole study: COVID-19 samples from acute and convalescent phases originated in the United States, Italy and Spain. PBMCs, B-cell-depleted T cells, or T cells were the source of the cDNA or gDNA that made up the material.

Trimming shortened V by 4 bases and J by 2 bases, and 11 bases separated the two germline ends. Germline V CDR1 and CDR2: MNHEY, SVGAGI. The CDR3 consists of 15 residues. This sequence joins TRBV6-5 and TRBJ2-2, with D possibly TRBD1 on 5 matching bases. This receptor was identified in a woman in her sixties with acute or convalescent COVID-19. Input material: peripheral blood. CDR3: CASSSQGFNTGELFF. CDR3 coding DNA: TGTGCCAGCAGTTCCCAGGGATTTAACACCGGGGAGCTGTTTTTT.